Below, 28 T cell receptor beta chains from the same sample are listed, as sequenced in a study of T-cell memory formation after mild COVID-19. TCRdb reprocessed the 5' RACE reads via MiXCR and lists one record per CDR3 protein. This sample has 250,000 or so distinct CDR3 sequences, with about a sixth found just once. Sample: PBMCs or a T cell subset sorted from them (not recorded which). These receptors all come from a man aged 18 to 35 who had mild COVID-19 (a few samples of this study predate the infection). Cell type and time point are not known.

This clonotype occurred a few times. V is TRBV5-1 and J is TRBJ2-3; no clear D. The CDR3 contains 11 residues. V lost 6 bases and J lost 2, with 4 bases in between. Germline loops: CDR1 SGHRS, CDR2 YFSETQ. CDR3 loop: CASKITDTQYF. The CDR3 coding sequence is TGCGCCAGCAAGATCACAGATACGCAGTATTTT. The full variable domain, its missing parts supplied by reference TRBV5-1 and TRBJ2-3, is KAGVTQTPRYLIKTRGQQVTLSCSPISGHRSVSWYQQTPGQGLQFLFEYFSETQRNKGNFPGRFSGRQFSNSRSEMNVSTLELGDSALYLCASKITDTQYFGPGTRLTVL.

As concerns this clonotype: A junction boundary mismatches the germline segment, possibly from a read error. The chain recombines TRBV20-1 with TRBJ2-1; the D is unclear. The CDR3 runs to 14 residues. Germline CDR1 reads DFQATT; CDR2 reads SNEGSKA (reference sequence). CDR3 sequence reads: CSARDSVVGQLCVF. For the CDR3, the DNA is TGCAGTGCTAGAGATTCTGTAGTCGGTCAATTGTGCGTCTTC.

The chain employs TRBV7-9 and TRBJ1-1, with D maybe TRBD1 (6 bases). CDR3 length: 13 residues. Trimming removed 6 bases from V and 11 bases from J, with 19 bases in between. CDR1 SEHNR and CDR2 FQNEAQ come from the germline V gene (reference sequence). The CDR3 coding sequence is TGTGCCAGCAGTCGGGGAGCAGGGGATAGGGCTTTCTTT. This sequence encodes CASSRGAGDRAFF.

The CDR3 spells CAWSPTGGARGGYTF. CDR3 DNA sequence: TGTGCCTGGAGTCCTACAGGGGGCGCACGGGGAGGCTACACCTTC. The chain has TRBV30 and TRBJ1-2, with 9 nucleotides matching TRBD1. The junction had 12 bases not matched to a gene; V was cut back by 2 bases and J by 8 bases. CDR1 GTSNPN and CDR2 SVGIG come from the germline V gene (reference sequence). This CDR3 is 15 amino acids long.

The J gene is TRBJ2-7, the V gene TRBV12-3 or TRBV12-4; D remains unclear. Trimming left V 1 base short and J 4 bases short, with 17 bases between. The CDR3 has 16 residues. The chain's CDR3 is CASSLGGTIIGYEQYF. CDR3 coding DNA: TGTGCCAGCAGTTTAGGAGGAACGATTATCGGGTACGAGCAGTACTTC.

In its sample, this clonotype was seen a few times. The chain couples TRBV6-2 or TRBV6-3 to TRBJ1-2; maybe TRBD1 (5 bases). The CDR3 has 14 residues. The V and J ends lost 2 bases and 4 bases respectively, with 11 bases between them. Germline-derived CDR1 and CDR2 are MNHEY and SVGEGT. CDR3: CASSYGQGPYGYTF. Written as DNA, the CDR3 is TGTGCCAGCAGTTACGGGCAGGGCCCCTATGGCTACACCTTC.

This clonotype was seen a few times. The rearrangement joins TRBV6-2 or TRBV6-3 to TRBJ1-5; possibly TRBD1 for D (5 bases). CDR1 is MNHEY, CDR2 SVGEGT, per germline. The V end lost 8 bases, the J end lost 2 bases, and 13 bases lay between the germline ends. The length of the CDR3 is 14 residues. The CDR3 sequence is CASSKGARNQPQHF. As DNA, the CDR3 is TGTGCCAGCTCAAAAGGGGCCCGCAATCAGCCCCAGCATTTT.

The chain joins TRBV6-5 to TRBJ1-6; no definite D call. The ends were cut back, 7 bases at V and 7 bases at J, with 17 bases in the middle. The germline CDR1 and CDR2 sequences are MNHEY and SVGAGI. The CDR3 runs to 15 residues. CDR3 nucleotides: TGTGCCAGCACTCCCCAAGGAGGTGGGAATTCACCCCTCCACTTT. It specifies CASTPQGGGNSPLHF.

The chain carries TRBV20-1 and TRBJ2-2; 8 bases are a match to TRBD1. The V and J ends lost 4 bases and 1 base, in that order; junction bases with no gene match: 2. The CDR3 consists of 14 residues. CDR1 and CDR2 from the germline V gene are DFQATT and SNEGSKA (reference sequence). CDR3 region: CSATGTGNTGELFF. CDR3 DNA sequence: TGCAGTGCTACCGGGACAGGGAACACCGGGGAGCTGTTTTTT.

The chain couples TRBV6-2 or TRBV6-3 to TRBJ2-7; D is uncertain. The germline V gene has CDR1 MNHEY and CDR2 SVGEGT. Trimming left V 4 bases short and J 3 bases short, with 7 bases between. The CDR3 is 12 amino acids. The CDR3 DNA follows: TGTGCCAGCAGTTCCCCCCTCTACGAGCAGTACGTC. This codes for CASSSPLYEQYV.

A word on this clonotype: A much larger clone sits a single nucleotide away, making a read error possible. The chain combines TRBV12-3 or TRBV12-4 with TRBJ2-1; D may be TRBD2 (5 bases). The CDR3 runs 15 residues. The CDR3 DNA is TGTGCCAGCAGCATCGGGGAAGGTTCGAGGAATGAGGAGTTCTTC. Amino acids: CASSIGEGSRNEEFF.

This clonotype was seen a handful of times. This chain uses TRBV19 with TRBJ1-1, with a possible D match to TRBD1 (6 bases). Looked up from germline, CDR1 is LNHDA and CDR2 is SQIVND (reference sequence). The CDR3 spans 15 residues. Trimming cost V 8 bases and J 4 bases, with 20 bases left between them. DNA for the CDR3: TGTGCCAGTGCCCCCCTCGCGGGGGCCAGCACTGAAGCTTTCTTT. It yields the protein CASAPLAGASTEAFF.

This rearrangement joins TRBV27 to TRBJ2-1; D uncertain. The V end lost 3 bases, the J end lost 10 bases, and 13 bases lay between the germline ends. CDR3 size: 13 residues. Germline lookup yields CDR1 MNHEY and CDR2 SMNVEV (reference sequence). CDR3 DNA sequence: TGTGCCAGCAGTTTTAGGACCTGGGCCGAGCAGTTCTTC. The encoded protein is CASSFRTWAEQFF.

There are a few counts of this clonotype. The CDR3 here is CASSVDVRSDEKLFF. The DNA for the CDR3 is TGTGCCAGCAGCGTAGATGTGCGGTCGGATGAAAAACTGTTTTTT. The genes are TRBV9 and TRBJ1-4; D is uncertain. Germline assignment: CDR1 SGDLS and CDR2 YYNGEE. V was cut by 0 bases and J by 6 bases, with 12 bases left in between. The CDR3 contains 15 residues.

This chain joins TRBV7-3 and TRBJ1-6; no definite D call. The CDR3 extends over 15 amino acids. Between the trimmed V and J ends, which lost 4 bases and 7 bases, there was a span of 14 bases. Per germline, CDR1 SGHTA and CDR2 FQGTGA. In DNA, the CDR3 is TGTGCCAGCAGCTCGTCCGGAGGGCGGAATTCACCCCTCCACTTT. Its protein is CASSSSGGRNSPLHF.

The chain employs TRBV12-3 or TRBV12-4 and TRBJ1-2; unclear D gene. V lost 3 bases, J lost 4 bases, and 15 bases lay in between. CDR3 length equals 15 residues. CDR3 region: CASSFLEFPSYGYTF. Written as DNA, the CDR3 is TGTGCCAGCAGTTTTTTGGAGTTTCCCTCCTATGGCTACACCTTC.

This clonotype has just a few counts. CDR3 sequence: CASSLGGAAFF. CDR3 DNA sequence: TGTGCCAGCAGCCTTGGGGGGGCCGCTTTCTTT. The rearrangement links TRBV6-6 to TRBJ1-1; D is possibly TRBD1 (6 bases). Trimming shortened V by 6 bases and J by 11 bases, and 13 bases separated the two germline ends. The CDR3 sequence is 11 residues long. The germline V gene encodes CDR1 MNHNY and CDR2 SVGAGI (reference sequence).

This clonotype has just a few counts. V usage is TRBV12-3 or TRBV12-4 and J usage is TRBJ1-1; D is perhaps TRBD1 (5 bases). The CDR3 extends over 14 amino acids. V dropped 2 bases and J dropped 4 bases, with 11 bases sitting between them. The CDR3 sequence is CASSLRSGRTEAFF. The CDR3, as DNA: TGTGCCAGCAGTTTAAGGTCAGGGCGCACTGAAGCTTTCTTT.

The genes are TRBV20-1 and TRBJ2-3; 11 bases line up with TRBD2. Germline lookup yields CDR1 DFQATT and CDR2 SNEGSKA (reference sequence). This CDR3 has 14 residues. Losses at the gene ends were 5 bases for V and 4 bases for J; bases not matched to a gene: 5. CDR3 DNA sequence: TGCAGTGCTGACCTAGCGGGGGGTCCAGATACGCAGTATTTT. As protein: CSADLAGGPDTQYF.

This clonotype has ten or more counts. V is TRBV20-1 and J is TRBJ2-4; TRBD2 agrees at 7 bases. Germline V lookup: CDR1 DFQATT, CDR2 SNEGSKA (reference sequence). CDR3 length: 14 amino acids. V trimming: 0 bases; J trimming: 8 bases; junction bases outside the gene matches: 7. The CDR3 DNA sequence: TGCAGTGCTAGAGAATCCAGCGGGGCTGACATTCAGTACTTC. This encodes CSARESSGADIQYF.

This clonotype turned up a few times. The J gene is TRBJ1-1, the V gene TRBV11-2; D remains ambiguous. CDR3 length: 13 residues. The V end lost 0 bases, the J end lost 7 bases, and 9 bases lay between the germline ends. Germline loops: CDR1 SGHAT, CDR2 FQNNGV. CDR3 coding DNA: TGTGCCAGCAGCTTAGATCGCGACGGTGAAGCTTTCTTT. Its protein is CASSLDRDGEAFF.

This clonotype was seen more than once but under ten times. For the CDR3, the DNA is TGTGCCAGCAGTTTAACGGGGGGCACCAACTATGGCTACACCTTC. Its protein product is CASSLTGGTNYGYTF. This chain links TRBV28 with TRBJ1-2; tentative D call: TRBD1 (6 bases). Looked up from germline, CDR1 is MDHEN and CDR2 is SYDVKM. V lost 2 bases and J 2 bases, leaving 12 bases between the germline ends. The CDR3 spans 15 residues.

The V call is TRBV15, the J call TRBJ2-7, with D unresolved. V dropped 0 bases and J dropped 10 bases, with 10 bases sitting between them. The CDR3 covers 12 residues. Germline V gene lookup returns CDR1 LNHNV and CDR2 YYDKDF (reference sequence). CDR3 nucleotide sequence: TGTGCCACCAGCAGAGATAATGCAGCTCAGTACGTC. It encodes CATSRDNAAQYV.

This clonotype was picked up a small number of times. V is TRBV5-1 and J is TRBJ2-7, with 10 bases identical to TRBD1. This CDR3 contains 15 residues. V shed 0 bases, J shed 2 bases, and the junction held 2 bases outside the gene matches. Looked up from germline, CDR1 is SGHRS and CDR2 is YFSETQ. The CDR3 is CASSLGGQGTYEQYF. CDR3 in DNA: TGCGCCAGCAGCTTGGGGGGACAGGGGACCTACGAGCAGTACTTC.

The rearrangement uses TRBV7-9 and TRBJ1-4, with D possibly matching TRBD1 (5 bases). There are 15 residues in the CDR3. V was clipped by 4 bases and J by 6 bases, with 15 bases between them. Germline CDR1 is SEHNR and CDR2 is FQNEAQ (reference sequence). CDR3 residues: CASSSGLGDDEKLFF. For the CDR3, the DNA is TGTGCCAGCAGCTCAGGGCTCGGGGATGATGAAAAACTGTTTTTT.

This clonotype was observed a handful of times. The chain's CDR3 is CASSYGWGMNTEAFF. Here the CDR3 DNA reads TGTGCCAGCAGTTACGGCTGGGGCATGAACACTGAAGCTTTCTTT. This rearrangement joins TRBV6-5 to TRBJ1-1; tentative D call: TRBD1 (5 bases). CDR1 and CDR2 from the germline V gene are MNHEY and SVGAGI. Trimming removed 2 bases from V and 0 bases from J, with 10 bases in between. The CDR3 has 15 amino acids.

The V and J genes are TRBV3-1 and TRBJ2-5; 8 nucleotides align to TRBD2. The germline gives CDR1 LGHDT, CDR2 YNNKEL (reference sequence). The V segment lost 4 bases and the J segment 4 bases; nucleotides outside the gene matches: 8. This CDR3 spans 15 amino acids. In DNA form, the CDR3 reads TGTGCCAGCAGCCCTCCAGGGGCGGGGGGAGAGACCCAGTACTTC. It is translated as CASSPPGAGGETQYF.

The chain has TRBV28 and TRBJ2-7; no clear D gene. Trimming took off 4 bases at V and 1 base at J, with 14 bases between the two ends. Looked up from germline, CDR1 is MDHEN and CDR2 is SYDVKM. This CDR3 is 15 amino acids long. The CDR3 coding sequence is TGTGCCAGCAGTTCGGACGGAGACTTATCCTACGAGCAGTACGTC. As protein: CASSSDGDLSYEQYV.